This TCR beta chain was captured by sequencing in a study of blood T cells in healthy people across ages. Through a sample-barcoded 5' primer and a J-beta primer mix, a second PCR was run for roughly 6 to 12 cycles. MiXCR, run by TCRdb on the 5' RACE reads, gives a single entry per CDR3 protein. The sample shows around 1,700,000 distinct CDR3 sequences, over 25% of them seen only once. The germline V gene encodes CDR1 KGHDR and CDR2 SFDVKD. The CDR3 sequence is 15 residues long. Trimming removed 12 bases at V and 8 bases at J, with 25 bases between. Sequenced: blood. V gene TRBV24-1 combines with J gene TRBJ2-1; either TRBD1 or TRBD2 may fit D (6 bases each). The sequence came from a young woman in good health. In nucleotides, the CDR3 is TGTGCCTCTCCCGGGGGCCACAATGGGGGGCATGAGCAGTTCTTC. Translation gives CASPGGHNGGHEQFF.